A single TCR beta chain is shown here with its context. The target antigen is unknown. The CDR3 covers 12 residues. Germline CDR1 is SQVTM and CDR2 is ANQGSEA. The data are from a study of CXCR3-negative and CXCR3-positive naive CD8 T cells. In the study overall: Each library gave roughly 1.5 +/- 0.3 million of approximately 150 million TRB reads.

The authors made the TRB cDNA libraries by 5' RACE using UMI labels. TCRdb derives one entry per CDR3 protein from the 5' RACE reads, leaving out DNA. The repertoire table contains 45,000 to 65,000 distinct CDR3 sequences. Whole-study results and caveats: CD5 surface expression was similar among naive subsets, and TCR strength was estimated by inference from TRB CDR3 properties. Comparably high diversity was seen in both naive subsets, and much lower diversity in memory CD8+ cells. The study found that naive CXCR3-negative and CXCR3-positive cells shared TRBV-TRBJ usage, while memory cells differed.

The chain recombines TRBV29-1 with TRBJ2-1. The receptor's source is a human donor in good health. Some clones in this sample may be carry-over from other donors' samples. The sequenced material came from memory CD8+ T cells from blood. The CDR3: CSVEGDYNEQFF.